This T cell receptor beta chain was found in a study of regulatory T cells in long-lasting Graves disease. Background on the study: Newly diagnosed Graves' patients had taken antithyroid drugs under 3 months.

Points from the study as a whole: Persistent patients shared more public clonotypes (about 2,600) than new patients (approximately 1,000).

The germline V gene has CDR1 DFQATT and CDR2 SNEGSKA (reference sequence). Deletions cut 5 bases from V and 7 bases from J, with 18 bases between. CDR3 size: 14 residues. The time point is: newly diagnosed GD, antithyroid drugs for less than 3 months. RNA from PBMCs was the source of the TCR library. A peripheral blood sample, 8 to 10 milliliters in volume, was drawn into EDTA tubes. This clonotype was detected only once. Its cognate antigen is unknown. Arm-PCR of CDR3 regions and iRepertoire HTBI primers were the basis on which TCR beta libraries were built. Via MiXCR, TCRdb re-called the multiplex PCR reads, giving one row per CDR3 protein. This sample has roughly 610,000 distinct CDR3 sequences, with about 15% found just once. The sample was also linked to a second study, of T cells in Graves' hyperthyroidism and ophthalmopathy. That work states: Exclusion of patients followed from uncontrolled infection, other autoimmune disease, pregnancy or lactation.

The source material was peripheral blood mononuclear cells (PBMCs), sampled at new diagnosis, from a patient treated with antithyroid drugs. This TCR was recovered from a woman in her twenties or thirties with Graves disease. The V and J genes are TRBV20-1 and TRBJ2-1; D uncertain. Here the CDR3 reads CSAYPGPGPNEQFF. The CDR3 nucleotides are TGCAGTGCTTACCCGGGCCCAGGACCAAATGAGCAGTTCTTC.